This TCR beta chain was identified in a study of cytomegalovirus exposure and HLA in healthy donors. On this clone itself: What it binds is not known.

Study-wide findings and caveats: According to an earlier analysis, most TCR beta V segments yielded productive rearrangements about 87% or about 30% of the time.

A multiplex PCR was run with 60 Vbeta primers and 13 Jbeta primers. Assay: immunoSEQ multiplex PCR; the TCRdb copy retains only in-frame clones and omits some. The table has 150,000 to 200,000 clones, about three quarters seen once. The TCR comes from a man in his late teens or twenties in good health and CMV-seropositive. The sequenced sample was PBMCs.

The CDR3 DNA reads as TGTGCCAGCAGTCAGGGGCTCACTGAAGCTTTCTTT. Translating it yields CASSQGLTEAFF. This chain uses TRBV2 with TRBJ1-1; D may be TRBD1 (6 bases). Germline loops: CDR1 SNHLY, CDR2 FYNNEI. Trimming left V 5 bases short and J 4 bases short, with 8 bases between. The CDR3 totals 12 residues. Together with reference TRBV2 and TRBJ1-1, the CDR3 gives the full variable domain: EPEVTQTPSHQVTQMGQEVILRCVPISNHLYFYWYRQILGQKVEFLVSFYNNEISEKSEIFDDQFSVERPDGSNFTLKIRSTKLEDSAMYFCASSQGLTEAFFGQGTRLTVV.